One and the same sample provided the 18 T cell receptor beta chains below, sequenced in a study of chronic HIV infection and antiretroviral therapy. MiXCR, applied by TCRdb to the 5' RACE reads, yields one record per CDR3 protein. The sample includes around 31,000 distinct CDR3 sequences, roughly 9.1% of them seen just once. The material sequenced was peripheral blood. Source of these receptors: an adult who had HIV and had not received antiretroviral therapy, or was an uninfected healthy control (not recorded which).

This clonotype was seen ten or more times. The chain carries TRBV15 and TRBJ2-3; TRBD2 aligns across 12 bases. The ends lost 1 base at V and 3 bases at J; junction bases unmatched: 5. This CDR3 has 17 residues. Germline V CDR1 and CDR2: LNHNV, YYDKDF (reference sequence). CDR3 in DNA: TGTGCCACCAGCAGAGGAGCTAGCGGGAGGGCGACAGATACGCAGTATTTT. Translating it yields CATSRGASGRATDTQYF.

At least ten counts were recorded for this clonotype. The V and J genes are TRBV29-1 and TRBJ2-1; possible D gene TRBD2, 6 bases. CDR3 length equals 14 residues. Per the germline V gene, CDR1 is SQVTM and CDR2 is ANQGSEA. Between the trimmed V and J ends, which lost 7 bases and 4 bases, there was a span of 17 bases. Here the CDR3 reads CSGRSGDQYNEQFF. CDR3 DNA: TGCAGCGGTCGTTCGGGAGATCAATACAATGAGCAGTTCTTC.

The chain combines TRBV7-9 with TRBJ1-4, with D unclear. This CDR3 is built from 14 residues. The germline V gene encodes CDR1 SEHNR and CDR2 FQNEAQ (reference sequence). V was clipped by 3 bases and J by 4 bases, with 9 bases between them. CDR3 loop: CASSFVGSNEKLFF. The CDR3 DNA reads TGTGCCAGCAGCTTTGTTGGGAGTAATGAAAAACTGTTTTTT.

This clonotype was seen at least ten times. The chain carries TRBV29-1 and TRBJ1-5; D unclear. Germline V lookup: CDR1 SQVTM, CDR2 ANQGSEA. This CDR3 is 12 amino acids long. Trimming pared 6 bases from V and 4 bases from J, leaving 10 bases between. The CDR3 loop reads CSVGVSNQPQHF. CDR3 bases: TGCAGCGTCGGGGTTTCAAATCAGCCCCAGCATTTT.

The sample holds many counts of this clonotype. The gene calls are TRBV4-1 and TRBJ1-1; TRBD1 matches 9 bases. CDR3 length: 15 amino acids. Germline V gives CDR1 MGHRA, CDR2 YSYEKL. With V trimmed by 4 bases and J by 2 bases, 5 bases remained unmatched. The CDR3 nucleotides read TGCGCCAGCAGCCCCGGACAGGGGCATAACACTGAAGCTTTCTTT. The encoded protein is CASSPGQGHNTEAFF.

This clonotype has at least ten counts. V gene TRBV5-1 combines with J gene TRBJ1-6; 10 bases are a match to TRBD1. CDR3 length: 15 residues. Germline CDR1 is SGHRS and CDR2 is YFSETQ. V lost 3 bases, J lost 10 bases, and 7 bases stayed unmatched. The chain's CDR3 is CASSSRGQGRSPLHF. As DNA, the CDR3 is TGCGCCAGCAGCTCACGGGGACAGGGGAGGTCACCCCTCCACTTT.

This clonotype was counted many times. V gene TRBV29-1 combines with J gene TRBJ1-1; 7 nucleotides agree with TRBD1. This CDR3 is 14 amino acids long. J gave up 2 bases and V 2 bases, and 5 bases lay outside the gene matches. Germline CDR1 is SQVTM and CDR2 is ANQGSEA. CDR3 sequence: CSVEYRGPNTEAFF. In DNA, the CDR3 is TGCAGCGTTGAATACAGGGGTCCAAACACTGAAGCTTTCTTT.

The chain recombines TRBV6-1 with TRBJ2-7, with a weak D call TRBD1 (6 bases). The CDR3 is 14 amino acids. In germline, CDR1 is MNHNS, CDR2 SASEGT. The CDR3: CVTKRDNGVYEQYF. In DNA, the CDR3 is TGTGTCACAAAACGGGACAATGGGGTCTACGAGCAGTACTTC.

This clonotype was seen ten or more times. V gene TRBV29-1 combines with J gene TRBJ2-5; D may be TRBD2 (5 bases). V was cut by 3 bases and J by 2 bases, with 10 bases left in between. Germline CDR1 reads SQVTM; CDR2 reads ANQGSEA. The CDR3 is 13 amino acids. For the CDR3, the DNA is TGCAGCGTTGATGGAGGTCAGCAAGAGACCCAGTACTTC. Amino acids: CSVDGGQQETQYF.

This clonotype was counted between two and nine times. The CDR3 region has the DNA TGTGCCAGCAGCTTGTCCGTCGACCCTAGCAATCAGCCCCAGCATTTT. Protein sequence: CASSLSVDPSNQPQHF. This chain links TRBV27 with TRBJ1-5; D gene unclear. V was clipped by 6 bases and J by 0 bases, with 15 bases between them. CDR3 size: 16 residues. Per germline, CDR1 MNHEY and CDR2 SMNVEV (reference sequence).

The table lists this clonotype with many counts. The V and J genes are TRBV10-3 and TRBJ2-7; 9 bases line up with TRBD1. The V segment lost 10 bases and the J segment 2 bases; nucleotides outside the gene matches: 9. This CDR3 has 14 residues. Germline V gives CDR1 ENHRY, CDR2 SYGVKD. Here the CDR3 DNA reads TGTGCCACTTCGGGACAGGGTACTGCCTACGAGCAGTACTTC. Amino acids: CATSGQGTAYEQYF.

The chain joins TRBV5-1 to TRBJ1-4; D might be TRBD1 (6 bases). V dropped 4 bases and J dropped 8 bases, with 15 bases sitting between them. Germline CDR1 reads SGHRS; CDR2 reads YFSETQ. This CDR3 has 14 amino acids. This chain's CDR3 is CASSDDRPNEKLFF. For the CDR3, the DNA is TGCGCCAGCAGCGACGACAGGCCGAACGAAAAACTGTTTTTT.

This clonotype appeared a few times. This chain joins TRBV27 and TRBJ2-3, with 7 nucleotides matching TRBD1. The germline CDR1 and CDR2 sequences are MNHEY and SMNVEV (reference sequence). V dropped 2 bases and J dropped 7; count of bases not matched to a gene: 3. This CDR3 region has 13 residues. DNA for the CDR3: TGTGCCAGCAGTTTAACGACAGGGAATACGCAGTATTTT. Amino acid sequence: CASSLTTGNTQYF.

The chain employs TRBV20-1 and TRBJ2-1; 12 positions agree with TRBD2. The CDR3 extends over 18 amino acids. Germline trimming cut 3 bases from V and 3 bases from J; bases unmatched to any gene: 12. Germline CDR1 and CDR2: DFQATT and SNEGSKA (reference sequence). The CDR3 sequence is CSASKGTSGGFIYNEQFF. The CDR3 DNA follows: TGCAGTGCTAGTAAAGGCACTAGCGGGGGGTTTATCTACAATGAGCAGTTCTTC.

This clonotype was seen more than once but under ten times. V is TRBV11-1 and J is TRBJ1-6, with D unresolved. CDR1 and CDR2 (germline): SGHAT, FQDESV (reference sequence). Trimming pared 2 bases from V and 10 bases from J, leaving 9 bases between. The CDR3 is 13 amino acids. CDR3 protein: CASSLKTNSPLHF. The CDR3 nucleotides are TGTGCCAGCAGCTTAAAGACAAACTCACCCCTCCACTTT.

This clonotype was seen at least ten times. This chain links TRBV20-1 with TRBJ1-5; 7 bases are a match to TRBD1. The germline gives CDR1 DFQATT, CDR2 SNEGSKA (reference sequence). This CDR3 is 14 amino acids long. Trimming at V came to 3 bases and at J to 5 bases, leaving 7 bases not matched to a gene. The CDR3 region is CSARTGIGDQPQHF. In DNA form, the CDR3 reads TGCAGTGCTAGGACAGGGATAGGGGATCAGCCCCAGCATTTT.

This clonotype appeared once. Just one base apart from a much larger clone, this may be a read error. The rearrangement joins TRBV29-1 to TRBJ2-7, with D possibly being TRBD1 or TRBD2 (5 bases each). With 7 bases removed from V and 6 bases from J, the gap between germline ends came to 19 bases. Per germline, CDR1 SQVTM and CDR2 ANQGSEA. The CDR3 covers 13 residues. CDR3 nucleotide sequence: TGCAGCGGTGAGGGCCCGAGAGGGACCGAGCAGTACTTC. Translated: CSGEGPRGTEQYF.

The chain uses TRBV6-6 and TRBJ2-3, with a weak D call TRBD1 (6 bases). The CDR3 runs to 14 residues. The ends were cut back, 8 bases at V and 3 bases at J, with 15 bases in the middle. CDR1 and CDR2 (germline): MNHNY, SVGAGI (reference sequence). The CDR3 is CASGVPGQTDTQYF. As DNA, the CDR3 is TGTGCCAGCGGGGTCCCGGGACAAACAGATACGCAGTATTTT.